This record concerns one T cell receptor beta chain sequence. Its antigen is undetermined. At one of its ends the junction is not consistent with the germline gene, which may arise from a read error. Among the exclusions were patients with other autoimmune diseases, uncontrolled infections, pregnancy or lactation. These data are taken from a study of Graves' ophthalmopathy and Graves' hyperthyroidism. Looking at the study overall: If no ophthalmopathy appeared within 18 months of follow-up, hyperthyroidism was termed stable. Findings and caveats of the study: Ophthalmopathy progression was predicted with under 71% sensitivity and roughly 72% specificity. The majority of expanded thyroid clonotypes above 0.001 frequency also occurred in blood.

RNA transcripts were the source from which TCR beta CDR3 regions were amplified. Second-round multiplex PCR came after first-round RT-PCR with HTBI primers. Via MiXCR, TCRdb re-called the multiplex PCR reads, giving one row per CDR3 protein. This table holds about 1.2 million distinct CDR3 sequences, less than 45% found once. Source material: peripheral blood or thyroid tissue (not recorded which). The receptor's source is an adult man with Graves' hyperthyroidism.

The CDR3 loop is CASSPHREGGLKTQYF. DNA for the CDR3: TGCGCCAGCAGCCCCCACAGGGAGGGGGGATTGAAGACCCAGTACTTC. This sequence joins TRBV7-2 and TRBJ2-5; TRBD2 is a possible D gene (7 bases). The CDR3 is 16 residues long. Germline CDR1 and CDR2: SGHTA and FQGNSA.